This T cell receptor beta chain was documented in a study of PD-1 blockade in classical Hodgkin lymphoma. Study-level results: Compared with healthy donors, newly diagnosed patients reportedly showed lower baseline TCR diversity. Complete responders' baseline diversity resembled that of newly diagnosed patients. Diversity in CD4+ TCRs, unlike that measured in CD8+ TCRs, had risen significantly by C4D1.

The repertoire was sequenced with immunoSEQ multiplex PCR; TCRdb's copy has only in-frame clones and lacks some. The table shows around 20,000 clones, with 80% to 90% occurring only once. As regards this clone: Its antigen is not known.

After autologous stem cell transplantation all patients relapsed, and prior brentuximab vedotin exposure differed between cohorts. Trimming at V came to 3 bases and at J to 4 bases, leaving 8 bases not matched to a gene. The germline V gene has CDR1 MGHRA and CDR2 YSYEKL. The CDR3 sequence is 16 residues long. The input for sequencing was peripheral blood mononuclear cells (PBMCs), taken before the second cycle of nivolumab. This chain links TRBV4-1 with TRBJ2-5; 10 bases map to TRBD1. The TCR comes from a human donor with classical Hodgkin lymphoma. CDR3 nucleotides: TGCGCCAGCAGCCACGTTGGACAGGGGGGGAGAGAGACCCAGTACTTC. As protein: CASSHVGQGGRETQYF.